The subject of this entry is one T cell receptor (beta chain). Its antigen remains unknown. The sample is drawn from a study of long-term antiretroviral therapy in people with HIV. Treatment of all HIV participants took place in the United States. CDR1 and CDR2 (germline): MGHRA, YSYEKL. The CDR3 loop spans 17 amino acids. V gave up 0 bases and J gave up 3 bases, with 18 bases separating them. Regarding the study as a whole: Despite increasing after ART, diversity remained lower than that of transplant donor controls. HIV repertoire CDR3 lengths ranged less widely than those of controls.

Running of the v3.0 immunoSEQ assay took place at survey level. TCRdb's table, derived via immunoSEQ multiplex PCR, lists solely in-frame clones and lacks some. The data show more than 25,000 clones, about 90% seen once. The J gene is TRBJ2-7, the V gene TRBV4-1; possible D gene TRBD1, 5 bases. This TCR was sampled from a man over 45 with HIV. The sequences come from unsorted PBMCs, collected 2 years after starting antiretroviral therapy. Here the CDR3 DNA reads TGCGCCAGCAGCCAAGAGAGAAGTCAGGGTTGGAACTACGAGCAGTACTTC. Translated, it gives CASSQERSQGWNYEQYF.